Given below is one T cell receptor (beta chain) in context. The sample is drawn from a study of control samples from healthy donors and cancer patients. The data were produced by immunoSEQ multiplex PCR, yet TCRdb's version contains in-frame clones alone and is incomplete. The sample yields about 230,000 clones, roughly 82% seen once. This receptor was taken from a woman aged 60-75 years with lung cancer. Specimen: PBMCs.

CDR3 region: CASTPGHSYGYTF. CDR3 DNA: TGTGCCAGCACCCCCGGACATAGCTATGGCTACACCTTC. The rearrangement joins TRBV12-3 or TRBV12-4 to TRBJ1-2, with D perhaps TRBD1 (5 bases). This CDR3 contains 13 residues. V lost 7 bases, J lost 4 bases, and 13 bases lay in between.